Each of the 18 T cell receptor beta chains below was sequenced from the same sample in a study of cytotoxic CD8 clonotypes in ibrutinib-treated CLL. Using immunoSEQ multiplex PCR, the repertoire was profiled, and TCRdb retains in-frame clones only, with some absent. The sample records more than 110,000 clones, more than 70% being singletons. Here the sequenced sample was PBMCs, taken after 36 months of ibrutinib treatment. Receptors were obtained from a human donor with chronic lymphocytic leukemia.

This clone showed up just once. The CDR3 spells CASSPPGSGDSEAFF. CDR3 nucleotide sequence: TGTGCCAGCTCACCCCCGGGTTCCGGGGACTCTGAAGCTTTCTTT. This chain links TRBV18 with TRBJ1-1, with TRBD1 as a possible D gene (5 bases). Germline lookup yields CDR1 KGHSH and CDR2 LQKENI. This CDR3 comprises 15 residues. V was pared by 3 bases and J by 6 bases, with 17 bases between.

This sequence joins TRBV5-1 and TRBJ1-1; tentative D call: TRBD1 (6 bases). Trimming removed 6 bases from V and 0 bases from J, with 18 bases in between. In germline, CDR1 is SGHRS, CDR2 YFSETQ. CDR3 length: 16 residues. The CDR3 coding sequence is TGCGCCAGCACAGTGGGGGCGCACAGAATGAACACTGAAGCTTTCTTT. This encodes CASTVGAHRMNTEAFF.

The gene calls are TRBV2 and TRBJ2-3; D possibly uses TRBD1 or TRBD2 (6 bases each). V was trimmed by 3 bases and J by 6 bases, leaving 19 bases between them. This CDR3 has 16 amino acids. Germline CDR1 SNHLY, CDR2 FYNNEI. The CDR3 region has the DNA TGTGCCAGCAGTGAGGGACCGGGACTGCAGGGGGATACGCAGTATTTT. Its translation: CASSEGPGLQGDTQYF.

This chain links TRBV28 with TRBJ1-2; D is ambiguous. Between the trimmed V and J ends, which lost 3 bases and 8 bases, there was a span of 10 bases. The CDR3 is 12 residues long. Germline lookup yields CDR1 MDHEN and CDR2 SYDVKM. CDR3 nucleotides: TGTGCCAGCAGTTTGGCGCAAGGAGGCTACACCTTC. Residues: CASSLAQGGYTF.

The V call is TRBV7-6, the J call TRBJ2-1; D is uncertain. CDR3 length: 11 residues. Trimming cost V 5 bases and J 10 bases, with 9 bases left between them. Germline V CDR1 and CDR2: SGHVS, FNYEAQ. CDR3 nucleotide sequence: TGTGCCAGCAGCCCCAGTGGGGAGCAGTTCTTC. Protein product: CASSPSGEQFF.

The V and J genes are TRBV9 and TRBJ1-6, with D uncertain. In germline, CDR1 is SGDLS, CDR2 YYNGEE. Trimming removed 3 bases from V and 2 bases from J, with 15 bases in between. The CDR3 sequence is 17 residues long. CDR3 nucleotides: TGTGCCAGCAGCGGCAGAGCCGGTGGGACCTATAATTCACCCCTCCACTTT. Translation: CASSGRAGGTYNSPLHF.

The chain couples TRBV27 to TRBJ2-7, with no clear D. Germline-derived CDR1 and CDR2 are MNHEY and SMNVEV (reference sequence). The CDR3 runs 13 residues. The V and J ends lost 3 bases and 1 base respectively, with 7 bases between them. The CDR3: CASSFGRSYEQYF. Written as DNA, the CDR3 is TGTGCCAGCAGTTTTGGCCGGTCCTACGAGCAGTACTTC.

The V and J genes are TRBV9 and TRBJ2-7, with D uncertain. This CDR3 has 15 residues. Germline values: CDR1 SGDLS, CDR2 YYNGEE. Trimming removed 0 bases at V and 4 bases at J, with 14 bases between. The CDR3 is CASSVGYSAAYEQYF. In DNA form, the CDR3 reads TGTGCCAGCAGCGTAGGGTACAGCGCCGCTTACGAGCAGTACTTC.

J is TRBJ2-3 and V is TRBV7-8; 11 bases are shared with TRBD2. J was trimmed by 3 bases and V by 3 bases; bases with no gene match: 2. The CDR3 consists of 15 residues. Looked up from germline, CDR1 is SGHVS and CDR2 is FQNEAQ. In DNA, the CDR3 is TGTGCCAGCAGCTTCCTAGCGGGGGGTACAGATACGCAGTATTTT. Translated, it gives CASSFLAGGTDTQYF.

V is TRBV19 and J is TRBJ2-4; weak D call: TRBD2 (6 bases). The CDR3 extends over 14 amino acids. With 6 bases removed from V and 3 bases from J, the gap between germline ends came to 12 bases. Germline values: CDR1 LNHDA, CDR2 SQIVND (reference sequence). The chain's CDR3 is CASSGSDRKNIQYF. CDR3 nucleotides: TGTGCCAGTAGCGGGAGCGATCGCAAAAACATTCAGTACTTC. Drawing the rest from reference TRBV19 and TRBJ2-4, the complete variable domain is DGGITQSPKYLFRKEGQNVTLSCEQNLNHDAMYWYRQDPGQGLRLIYYSQIVNDFQKGDIAEGYSVSREKKESFPLTVTSAQKNPTAFYLCASSGSDRKNIQYFGAGTRLSVL.

The rearrangement uses TRBV6-1 and TRBJ1-5, with TRBD1 matching 7 bases. The CDR3 covers 15 residues. With 3 bases clipped from V and 3 bases from J, the junction kept 5 bases outside the gene matches. CDR1 is MNHNS, CDR2 SASEGT, per germline. The CDR3 reads CASSDGTVINQPQHF. In DNA, the CDR3 is TGTGCCAGCAGTGACGGGACAGTTATCAATCAGCCCCAGCATTTT.

V usage is TRBV5-1 and J usage is TRBJ1-3, with unresolved D. This CDR3 is 17 amino acids long. The germline V gene has CDR1 SGHRS and CDR2 YFSETQ. V lost 4 bases and J 0 bases, leaving 17 bases between the germline ends. The CDR3 spells CASSRTDTDFSGNTIYF. Here the CDR3 DNA reads TGCGCCAGCAGCAGGACCGACACCGATTTCTCTGGAAACACCATATATTTT.

The rearrangement joins TRBV27 to TRBJ1-5, with no clear D. CDR1 and CDR2 (germline): MNHEY, SMNVEV (reference sequence). V shed 2 bases and J shed 3 bases, with 5 bases lying between them. This CDR3 contains 13 residues. Written as DNA, the CDR3 is TGTGCCAGCAGTTTAACAGACAATCAGCCCCAGCATTTT. Translation gives CASSLTDNQPQHF.

The chain recombines TRBV5-4 with TRBJ2-1; no reliable D call. Trimming took off 0 bases at V and 10 bases at J, with 11 bases between the two ends. The germline gives CDR1 SGHNT, CDR2 YYREEE (reference sequence). This CDR3 is built from 13 residues. CDR3 in amino acids: CASSLAVGGEQFF. CDR3 in DNA: TGTGCCAGCAGCTTGGCGGTGGGCGGAGAGCAGTTCTTC. Full variable domain (missing parts from reference TRBV5-4 and TRBJ2-1): ETGVTQSPTHLIKTRGQQVTLRCSSQSGHNTVSWYQQALGQGPQFIFQYYREEENGRGNFPPRFSGLQFPNYSSELNVNALELDDSALYLCASSLAVGGEQFFGPGTRLTVL.

The rearrangement links TRBV5-4 to TRBJ1-1; D is unresolved. Germline V gene sequence: CDR1 SGHNT, CDR2 YYREEE (reference sequence). The length of the CDR3 is 11 residues. Trimming cost V 6 bases and J 7 bases, with 10 bases left between them. CDR3 nucleotide sequence: TGTGCCAGCATCCAAGCACGTGAAGCTTTCTTT. Its translation: CASIQAREAFF.

The gene calls are TRBV7-8 and TRBJ2-3; D is uncertain. CDR3 length: 14 residues. Trimming left V 1 base short and J 2 bases short, with 7 bases between. The germline V gene encodes CDR1 SGHVS and CDR2 FQNEAQ. The CDR3 DNA reads TGTGCCAGCAGCTTAGTTGGGCCCACAGATACGCAGTATTTT. Translation gives CASSLVGPTDTQYF. The entire variable domain, with the rest obtained from reference TRBV7-8 and TRBJ2-3, is as follows: GAGVSQSPRYKVAKRGQDVALRCDPISGHVSLFWYQQALGQGPEFLTYFQNEAQLDKSGLPSDRFFAERPEGSVSTLKIQRTQQEDSAVYLCASSLVGPTDTQYFGPGTRLTVL.

This clone has only a few counts. The chain employs TRBV27 and TRBJ1-2, with D hard to call. Germline V gene lookup returns CDR1 MNHEY and CDR2 SMNVEV (reference sequence). The CDR3 totals 15 residues. V gave up 2 bases and J gave up 4 bases, with 14 bases separating them. Here the CDR3 DNA reads TGTGCCAGCAGTTTAGCCCCCCTTGGTTCCTATGGCTACACCTTC. Translation gives CASSLAPLGSYGYTF.

The chain employs TRBV15 and TRBJ2-2, with 7 nucleotides matching TRBD1. Germline CDR1 is LNHNV and CDR2 is YYDKDF (reference sequence). The junction had 4 bases not matched to a gene; V was cut back by 9 bases and J by 3 bases. CDR3 length: 13 amino acids. The CDR3 here is CATKGQYTGELFF. The CDR3 DNA reads TGTGCCACAAAGGGACAGTACACCGGGGAGCTGTTTTTT.